The present T cell receptor (beta chain) was sequenced within a study of T-cell reconstitution after alpha-beta-depleted transplantation in children. Unique molecular identifiers were built into the TCRbeta library. One entry per CDR3 protein results from TCRdb running MiXCR on the PCR reads. Among fewer than 350,000 distinct CDR3 sequences listed, about 9.9% were seen once. Germline V gene sequence: CDR1 LGHDT, CDR2 YNNKEL (reference sequence). J lost 4 bases, V lost 1 base, and 4 bases had no gene match. The CDR3 runs 15 residues. This clonotype was observed at least ten times. The rearrangement joins TRBV3-1 to TRBJ2-1; TRBD2 agrees at 7 bases. This clonotype was sampled from a male patient aged 2-15 years who had a stem cell transplant for chronic granulomatous disease, so the T cells may come from the graft donor. This material consisted of peripheral blood, taken 180 days after TCRalphabeta/CD19-depleted stem cell transplant. The CDR3 loop is CASSQGGTKYNEQFF. CDR3 DNA: TGTGCCAGCAGCCAAGGGGGGACTAAATACAATGAGCAGTTCTTC.